Presented here are 5 T cell receptor beta chains from one specimen sequenced in a study of blood T cells in healthy people across ages. The use of a sample-barcoded 5' primer and a J-beta primer mix characterized a second PCR of roughly 6 to 11 cycles. TCRdb independently ran MiXCR on the 5' RACE reads; one entry per CDR3 protein. The table has 1 million or so distinct CDR3 sequences, 25% seen once. The same specimen was also included in a second study, on T cells of mothers and their children.

The sequenced material came from blood. The receptors derive from a girl aged 2 to 9 in good health.

In this sample, this clonotype turned up a few times. V gene TRBV20-1 combines with J gene TRBJ2-5; 8 nucleotides agree with TRBD2. Germline assignment: CDR1 DFQATT and CDR2 SNEGSKA (reference sequence). Trimming took 1 base from V and 3 from J; bases not matched to a gene: 10. CDR3 length: 16 residues. In DNA form, the CDR3 reads TGCAGTGCTAGAGGATTTACAGCGGGGGCAAAAGAGACCCAGTACTTC. This encodes CSARGFTAGAKETQYF.

This clonotype has just a few counts. This rearrangement joins TRBV6-2 or TRBV6-3 to TRBJ2-7; D unclear. With 8 bases removed from V and 3 bases from J, the gap between germline ends came to 11 bases. The CDR3 covers 12 residues. CDR1 and CDR2 (germline): MNHEY, SVGEGT. CDR3 protein: CASHGPNYEQYF. The CDR3 DNA is TGTGCCAGCCATGGACCGAACTACGAGCAGTACTTC.

As for this clonotype: The junction departs from germline at one end; a sequencing error may be responsible. This rearrangement joins TRBV7-7 to TRBJ2-2; 10 nucleotides align to TRBD1. Looked up from germline, CDR1 is SSHAT and CDR2 is FNYEAQ (reference sequence). CDR3 length: 14 residues. CDR3 bases: TGTGCCAGCAGCAGGGGACAGGGGACCGGGGGGCTGTTTTTT. Its protein is CASSRGQGTGGLFF.

J is TRBJ2-7 and V is TRBV20-1; D gene ambiguous. The CDR3 loop spans 15 amino acids. From germline, CDR1 is DFQATT and CDR2 SNEGSKA (reference sequence). Between the trimmed V and J ends, which lost 8 bases and 0 bases, there was a span of 20 bases. CDR3 DNA sequence: TGCAGTACACGCCCGTCGTCGCAGCTCTCCTACGAGCAGTACTTC. Protein: CSTRPSSQLSYEQYF.

The chain combines TRBV4-1 with TRBJ1-2, with TRBD1 as a possible D gene (5 bases). This CDR3 is built from 14 residues. Between the trimmed V and J ends, which lost 0 bases and 9 bases, there was a span of 14 bases. The germline V gene has CDR1 MGHRA and CDR2 YSYEKL. CDR3 sequence: CASSQDQGSFSYTF. The CDR3 nucleotides read TGCGCCAGCAGCCAAGACCAGGGAAGCTTTAGCTACACCTTC.